These 26 T cell receptor beta chains were sequenced from one sample in a study of cytomegalovirus exposure and HLA in healthy donors. In the PCR, 60 Vbeta and 13 Jbeta primers were used. Profiled with immunoSEQ multiplex PCR; TCRdb holds only in-frame clones, not every one. The repertoire holds about 160,000 clones, with about 80% as singletons. The sample comprised PBMCs. Receptors originate from a woman in her fifties or sixties in good health and CMV-seronegative.

The rearrangement links TRBV28 to TRBJ2-1; 8 nucleotides line up with TRBD1. The CDR3 runs to 15 residues. Trimming took 2 bases from V and 9 from J; bases not matched to a gene: 9. CDR1 and CDR2 from the germline V gene are MDHEN and SYDVKM. The CDR3, as DNA: TGTGCCAGCAGTTTAGGCAGGGGGCTATTGGGTGAGCAGTTCTTC. Amino acids: CASSLGRGLLGEQFF.

The chain couples TRBV7-2 to TRBJ2-5; tentatively, D is TRBD1 (6 bases). CDR3 length equals 11 residues. Per germline, CDR1 SGHTA and CDR2 FQGNSA. Trimming stripped 4 bases from V and 11 bases from J, with 11 bases between. In DNA form, the CDR3 reads TGTGCCAGCAGCTCACAGGGAAAGCAGTACTTC. The encoded protein is CASSSQGKQYF.

Comments on this clone: The junction departs from germline at one end; a sequencing error may be responsible. This chain connects TRBV4-3 to TRBJ2-3; 7 nucleotides match TRBD1. This CDR3 has 15 amino acids. Germline CDR1 is LGHNA and CDR2 is YSLEER. Here the CDR3 reads CASSQDGGRTGTQYF. The CDR3 region has the DNA TGCGCCAGCAGCCAAGATGGGGGTAGGACAGGTACGCAGTATTTT.

V gene TRBV28 combines with J gene TRBJ1-1; 9 positions match TRBD1. J gave up 10 bases and V 5 bases, and 11 bases lay outside the gene matches. The CDR3 has 14 amino acids. Germline V gene sequence: CDR1 MDHEN, CDR2 SYDVKM. The CDR3 sequence: CASSLPGTGSGAFF. CDR3 DNA: TGTGCCAGCAGTCTACCAGGGACAGGGAGTGGAGCTTTCTTT.

The gene calls are TRBV27 and TRBJ2-1; 7 nucleotides agree with TRBD2. Germline CDR1 and CDR2: MNHEY and SMNVEV (reference sequence). The CDR3 has 17 residues. The junction had 11 bases not matched to a gene; V was cut back by 6 bases and J by 0 bases. The CDR3 region is CASSYFSLASSYNEQFF. For the CDR3, the DNA is TGTGCCAGCAGCTACTTTTCACTAGCGAGCTCCTACAATGAGCAGTTCTTC.

V usage is TRBV28 and J usage is TRBJ1-3, with D unresolved. The CDR3 runs 13 residues. The germline V and J ends were trimmed by 6 bases and 1 base, with 7 bases remaining between them. CDR1 and CDR2 from the germline V gene are MDHEN and SYDVKM. CDR3 DNA: TGTGCCAGCAGACGGTCTTCTGGAAACACCATATATTTT. As protein: CASRRSSGNTIYF.

The V and J genes are TRBV7-2 and TRBJ2-5; 9 bases are a match to TRBD1. Looked up from germline, CDR1 is SGHTA and CDR2 is FQGNSA. V trimming: 5 bases; J trimming: 4 bases; junction bases outside the gene matches: 11. The CDR3 length is 16 residues. CDR3 region: CASSTVGTGQSETQYF. The CDR3, as DNA: TGTGCCAGCAGCACAGTGGGGACAGGGCAATCAGAGACCCAGTACTTC. The full variable domain, completed using reference TRBV7-2 and TRBJ2-5, is GAGVSQSPSNKVTEKGKDVELRCDPISGHTALYWYRQSLGQGLEFLIYFQGNSAPDKSGLPSDRFSAERTGGSVSTLTIQRTQQEDSAVYLCASSTVGTGQSETQYFGPGTRLLVL.

J is TRBJ2-1 and V is TRBV2, with TRBD2 identical over 8 bases. In germline, CDR1 is SNHLY, CDR2 FYNNEI. Trimming took 2 bases from V and 9 from J; bases not matched to a gene: 6. The CDR3 totals 14 residues. The CDR3 sequence: CASSELTRGGEQFF. For the CDR3, the DNA is TGTGCCAGCAGTGAACTCACCCGGGGGGGTGAGCAGTTCTTC. The variable domain in full, completed from reference TRBV2 and TRBJ2-1, reads EPEVTQTPSHQVTQMGQEVILRCVPISNHLYFYWYRQILGQKVEFLVSFYNNEISEKSEIFDDQFSVERPDGSNFTLKIRSTKLEDSAMYFCASSELTRGGEQFFGPGTRLTVL.

The rearrangement links TRBV11-3 to TRBJ2-1, with 13 bases matching TRBD2. The CDR3 is 15 amino acids. In germline, CDR1 is SGHNT, CDR2 YENEEA. The V gene end was trimmed by 5 bases and the J gene end by 8 bases; junction bases not matched to a gene: 6. CDR3 sequence (DNA): TGTGCCAGCAGCCCCGGGACTAGCGGGACAGATGAGCAGTTCTTC. Its protein is CASSPGTSGTDEQFF.

The chain employs TRBV28 and TRBJ2-2; weak D call: TRBD2 (6 bases). The CDR3 is made up of 16 amino acids. V lost 2 bases and J 3 bases, leaving 13 bases between the germline ends. Germline V lookup: CDR1 MDHEN, CDR2 SYDVKM. The CDR3 coding sequence is TGTGCCAGCAGTTTACCCCACGGAGGGGACACCGGGGAGCTGTTTTTT. Protein: CASSLPHGGDTGELFF.

The chain joins TRBV29-1 to TRBJ2-7; TRBD1 matches 7 bases. Germline V lookup: CDR1 SQVTM, CDR2 ANQGSEA. Losses at the gene ends were 5 bases for V and 2 bases for J; bases not matched to a gene: 6. The CDR3 sequence is 13 residues long. The CDR3 reads CSVSGQITYEQYF. For the CDR3, the DNA is TGCAGCGTTTCGGGACAGATAACCTACGAGCAGTACTTC.

The table lists this clone with a count of one. The chain combines TRBV5-1 with TRBJ2-3, with D tentatively TRBD2 (5 bases). Looked up from germline, CDR1 is SGHRS and CDR2 is YFSETQ. The CDR3 has 13 residues. Trimming cost V 4 bases and J 1 base, with 7 bases left between them. CDR3: CASSTGGTDTQYF. CDR3 nucleotides: TGCGCCAGCAGCACCGGGGGCACAGATACGCAGTATTTT.

J is TRBJ1-4 and V is TRBV2; D unclear. V lost 6 bases and J lost 5, with 7 bases in between. The CDR3 spans 12 residues. Per the germline V gene, CDR1 is SNHLY and CDR2 is FYNNEI. The CDR3 DNA sequence: TGTGCCAGCAGGAGAGAAAATGAAAAACTGTTTTTT. Protein product: CASRRENEKLFF.

V usage is TRBV9 and J usage is TRBJ2-3, with TRBD2 matching over 8 bases. This CDR3 has 14 amino acids. Trimming took 0 bases from V and 9 from J; bases not matched to a gene: 6. Germline CDR1 SGDLS, CDR2 YYNGEE. The DNA of the CDR3 is TGTGCCAGCAGCGTAGAAACGGGGGGGGGAACGCAGTATTTT. The encoded protein is CASSVETGGGTQYF. The whole variable domain, remainder taken from reference TRBV9 and TRBJ2-3, is DSGVTQTPKHLITATGQRVTLRCSPRSGDLSVYWYQQSLDQGLQFLIQYYNGEERAKGNILERFSAQQFPDLHSELNLSSLELGDSALYFCASSVETGGGTQYFGPGTRLTVL.

The V gene is TRBV11-3, the J gene TRBJ2-1; a weak D match, TRBD2 (6 bases). The V gene's germline CDR1 is SGHNT and CDR2 YENEEA. This CDR3 has 16 residues. The V end was cut by 4 bases, the J end by 8 bases, with 21 bases between. In DNA, the CDR3 is TGTGCCAGCAGCTCGGGGGTGGGCTCCGGAATAGATGAGCAGTTCTTC. Protein product: CASSSGVGSGIDEQFF.

The rearrangement joins TRBV28 to TRBJ2-5, with 11 bases matching TRBD1. With V trimmed by 5 bases and J by 2 bases, 4 bases remained unmatched. The CDR3 covers 15 residues. CDR1 is MDHEN, CDR2 SYDVKM, per germline. CDR3 DNA: TGTGCCAGCAGTGATAGGGACAGGGGGCAAGAGACCCAGTACTTC. This encodes CASSDRDRGQETQYF.

This rearrangement joins TRBV19 to TRBJ1-3, with D perhaps TRBD1 (5 bases). V gave up 7 bases and J gave up 4 bases, with 17 bases separating them. The CDR3 is made up of 15 amino acids. Germline CDR1 LNHDA, CDR2 SQIVND (reference sequence). The CDR3 DNA sequence: TGTGCCAGTATCCAACCCAGGGCCCGCGGAAACACCATATATTTT. Its translation is CASIQPRARGNTIYF.

The genes are TRBV28 and TRBJ2-7, with 9 bases that match TRBD1. J lost 6 bases, V lost 5 bases, and 14 bases had no gene match. Germline CDR1 MDHEN, CDR2 SYDVKM. This CDR3 comprises 16 residues. The CDR3 region has the DNA TGTGCCAGCAGTCTGACCGTACAGGGGGCGCTTTCCGAGCAGTACTTC. It encodes CASSLTVQGALSEQYF.

V is TRBV10-3 and J is TRBJ2-1; 8 bases fit TRBD1. Trimming at V came to 6 bases and at J to 4 bases, leaving 11 bases not matched to a gene. CDR1 ENHRY and CDR2 SYGVKD come from the germline V gene. CDR3 size: 16 residues. The CDR3: CAISSGQGLGYNEQFF. DNA of the CDR3: TGTGCCATCAGCTCCGGACAGGGACTTGGGTACAATGAGCAGTTCTTC.

This clone was found a few times. The V and J genes are TRBV4-3 and TRBJ2-1, with 10 bases fitting TRBD1. J gave up 7 bases and V 1 base, and 4 bases lay outside the gene matches. Germline V gives CDR1 LGHNA, CDR2 YSLEER. The CDR3 is 15 residues long. Here the CDR3 reads CASSQGQGAENEQFF. The CDR3 nucleotides are TGCGCCAGCAGCCAAGGACAGGGGGCTGAGAATGAGCAGTTCTTC.

The gene calls are TRBV15 and TRBJ2-3; the D is unclear. Germline loops: CDR1 LNHNV, CDR2 YYDKDF (reference sequence). CDR3 size: 13 residues. The germline V and J ends were trimmed by 5 bases and 6 bases, with 12 bases remaining between them. The CDR3 loop is CATSLVLEDTQYF. CDR3 sequence (DNA): TGTGCCACCAGCCTCGTCTTAGAGGATACGCAGTATTTT.

This sequence joins TRBV5-3 and TRBJ2-3; a possible D gene is TRBD2 (6 bases). TRBV5-3 is placed among ORFs of uncertain function. V was shortened by 3 bases and J by 0 bases, with 17 bases between the two germline ends. The CDR3 has 17 amino acids. CDR3 in amino acids: CARSSRPGDPSTDTQYF. The CDR3 bases are TGTGCCAGAAGCTCCAGGCCGGGGGACCCTAGCACAGATACGCAGTATTTT.

The chain recombines TRBV4-3 with TRBJ1-1; TRBD1 agrees at 9 bases. V dropped 4 bases and J dropped 5; count of bases not matched to a gene: 8. This CDR3 region has 15 residues. Germline V CDR1 and CDR2: LGHNA, YSLEER. The CDR3: CASSPLGQGTTEAFF. CDR3 coding DNA: TGCGCCAGCAGCCCTCTGGGACAGGGCACGACTGAAGCTTTCTTT.

This chain joins TRBV6-5 and TRBJ1-3; 7 bases are shared with TRBD1. Trimming at V came to 7 bases and at J to 4 bases, leaving 4 bases not matched to a gene. This CDR3 contains 13 residues. Germline lookup yields CDR1 MNHEY and CDR2 SVGAGI. The CDR3 loop reads CASNPGQGNTIYF. The CDR3 DNA is TGTGCCAGCAACCCGGGACAGGGAAACACCATATATTTT.

The genes are TRBV11-2 and TRBJ2-5; tentative D call: TRBD2 (6 bases). V gave up 5 bases and J gave up 0 bases, with 16 bases separating them. The CDR3 spans 16 residues. Germline values: CDR1 SGHAT, CDR2 FQNNGV. The DNA for the CDR3 is TGTGCCAGCAGCCCGCCCCGTTGGGGGGACCAAGAGACCCAGTACTTC. Its protein product is CASSPPRWGDQETQYF.

This sequence joins TRBV6-6 and TRBJ1-6; a possible D gene is TRBD1 (5 bases). Trimming stripped 11 bases from V and 6 bases from J, with 20 bases between. The germline V gene encodes CDR1 MNHNY and CDR2 SVGAGI (reference sequence). The CDR3 length is 15 residues. CDR3 coding DNA: TGTGCCTCCCAAGGCGGGGGAGAGCGTAATTCACCCCTCCACTTT. This translates into CASQGGGERNSPLHF.